Following are 7 T cell receptor beta chains from one sample sequenced in a study of CD8+ T cells in alopecia areata. Once RNA had been extracted, it was reverse transcribed into cDNA to act as the sequencing template. Sequenced by immunoSEQ multiplex PCR; TCRdb stores in-frame clones only, minus some. The data show 110,000 to 150,000 clones, 51% seen once. Sample: CD4+ T cells sorted from blood, taken at week 0. The receptors were sampled from a human donor with alopecia areata.

The chain combines TRBV5-1 with TRBJ2-1, with TRBD2 identical over 9 bases. The CDR3 is 15 amino acids. In germline, CDR1 is SGHRS, CDR2 YFSETQ. J lost 10 bases, V lost 3 bases, and 11 bases had no gene match. The DNA for the CDR3 is TGCGCCAGCAGCTCTAGCGGGGCGGCCCAGACGGAGCAGTTCTTC. This gives the protein CASSSSGAAQTEQFF.

The rearrangement joins TRBV15 to TRBJ2-2; 8 bases align to TRBD2. The CDR3 spans 14 residues. V shed 9 bases and J 0 bases; nucleotides not matched to a gene: 3. Germline assignment: CDR1 LNHNV and CDR2 YYDKDF (reference sequence). CDR3 amino acids: CATSSGSNTGELFF. CDR3 DNA: TGTGCCACATCTAGCGGGTCGAACACCGGGGAGCTGTTTTTT.

This clone appeared a few times. The chain carries TRBV30 and TRBJ2-1; 8 bases map to TRBD2. The V segment lost 3 bases and the J segment 10 bases; nucleotides outside the gene matches: 17. The V gene's germline CDR1 is GTSNPN and CDR2 SVGIG (reference sequence). This CDR3 is built from 16 residues. This chain's CDR3 is CAWSDKHTGLVEEQFF. CDR3 DNA: TGTGCCTGGAGCGATAAGCACACGGGACTAGTGGAGGAGCAGTTCTTC.

This clone has just a few counts. This chain joins TRBV30 and TRBJ1-2, with D unresolved. The CDR3 length is 13 residues. Germline assignment: CDR1 GTSNPN and CDR2 SVGIG (reference sequence). The CDR3 spells CAGKFTDNYGYTF. DNA of the CDR3: TGTGCGGGGAAGTTCACGGATAACTATGGCTACACCTTC.

The J gene is TRBJ2-7, the V gene TRBV20-1; D gene uncertain. The length of the CDR3 is 10 residues. Deletions cut 5 bases from V and 7 bases from J, with 9 bases between. Germline CDR1 and CDR2: DFQATT and SNEGSKA (reference sequence). CDR3 in DNA: TGCAGTGCTGGAAAGGCAGAGCAGTACTTC. Its translation: CSAGKAEQYF.

The chain recombines TRBV29-1 with TRBJ2-3, with D possibly TRBD2 on 6 matching bases. Germline-derived CDR1 and CDR2 are SQVTM and ANQGSEA. The CDR3 loop spans 11 amino acids. The chain's CDR3 is CSWGRTDTQYF. The CDR3 DNA reads TGCAGTTGGGGGAGGACAGATACGCAGTATTTT.

V gene TRBV7-2 combines with J gene TRBJ1-2, with 7 bases that match TRBD1. CDR1 and CDR2 (germline): SGHTA, FQGNSA. The CDR3 has 16 residues. Trimming removed 5 bases from V and 4 bases from J; junction bases left unmatched: 13. CDR3 residues: CASSPSGGQSTYGYTF. CDR3 in DNA: TGTGCCAGCAGCCCCTCGGGGGGACAGAGCACCTATGGCTACACCTTC.